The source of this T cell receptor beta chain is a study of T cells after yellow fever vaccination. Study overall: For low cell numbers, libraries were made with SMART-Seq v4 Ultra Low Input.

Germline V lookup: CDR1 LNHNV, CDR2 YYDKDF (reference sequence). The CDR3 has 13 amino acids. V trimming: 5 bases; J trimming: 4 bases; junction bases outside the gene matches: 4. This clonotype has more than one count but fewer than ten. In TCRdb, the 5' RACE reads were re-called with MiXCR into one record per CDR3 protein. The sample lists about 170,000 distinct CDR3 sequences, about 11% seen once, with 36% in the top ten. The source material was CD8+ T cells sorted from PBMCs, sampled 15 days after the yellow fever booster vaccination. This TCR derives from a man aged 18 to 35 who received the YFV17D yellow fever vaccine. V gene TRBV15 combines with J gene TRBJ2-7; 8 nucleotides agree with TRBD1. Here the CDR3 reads CATSDRDRYEQYF. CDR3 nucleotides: TGTGCCACCAGCGATCGGGACAGGTACGAGCAGTACTTC.